The next 2 T cell receptor beta chains were all read from a single sample in a study of regulatory T cells in long-lasting Graves disease. Arm-PCR of CDR3 regions and iRepertoire HTBI primers were used to build TCR beta libraries. TCRdb itself ran the multiplex PCR reads through MiXCR, one entry per CDR3 protein. The repertoire includes about 530,000 distinct CDR3 sequences, around 15% of them detected once, and more than 20% sits in the top ten. Time point indicated: newly diagnosed GD, antithyroid drugs for less than 3 months. There was RNA extracted from PBMCs, and the TCR library was made from it. This sample also belongs to another study, concerning T cells in Graves' hyperthyroidism and ophthalmopathy.

Source: peripheral blood mononuclear cells (PBMCs), taken at new diagnosis, from a patient treated with antithyroid drugs. The receptors shown here come from a woman aged 40 to 65 with Graves disease.

This clonotype was seen ten or more times. V and J are TRBV30 and TRBJ2-1; TRBD2 matches at 14 bases. From germline, CDR1 is GTSNPN and CDR2 SVGIG (reference sequence). The CDR3 has 14 residues. V dropped 2 bases and J dropped 9; count of bases not matched to a gene: 3. The CDR3 reads CAWSRLAGGGEQFF. CDR3 DNA sequence: TGTGCCTGGAGTCGACTAGCGGGGGGGGGTGAGCAGTTCTTC.

In DNA form, the CDR3 reads TGTGCCAGCAGCCCGTCGGCGGGCATTCAGTACTTC. Its translation: CASSPSAGIQYF. V and J are TRBV3-1 and TRBJ2-4; tentatively, D is TRBD2 (5 bases). Trimming removed 4 bases at V and 9 bases at J, with 10 bases between. The CDR3 sequence is 12 residues long. CDR1 is LGHDT, CDR2 YNNKEL, per germline (reference sequence).